The present entry profiles one T cell receptor (beta chain) with its context. The antigen remains undetermined. 13 Jbeta primers and 60 Vbeta primers were used for the PCR. Data came from immunoSEQ multiplex PCR; TCRdb stores just in-frame clones and leaves some out. The sample lists about 84,000 clones; 63% were seen once. These data originate in a study of cytomegalovirus exposure and HLA in healthy donors. Study observations and caveats: CMV serostatus was the only recorded immune exposure for donors. A few of the chains that were CMV-associated were confirmed in vitro to be specific for CMV antigens. Cytomegalovirus-associated TCR beta chains were listed, numbering 150 to 200.

Germline V lookup: CDR1 SGHRS, CDR2 YFSETQ. Trimming removed 7 bases from V and 1 base from J; junction bases left unmatched: 4. The CDR3 has 15 residues. Sequenced input: PBMCs. V usage is TRBV5-1 and J usage is TRBJ2-5, with 13 bases aligning to TRBD2. This receptor was obtained from a woman in her 40s in good health and CMV-seropositive. The CDR3 region has the DNA TGCGCCAGCTCGGGACTAGCGGGACTCCAAGAGACCCAGTACTTC. The encoded protein is CASSGLAGLQETQYF.